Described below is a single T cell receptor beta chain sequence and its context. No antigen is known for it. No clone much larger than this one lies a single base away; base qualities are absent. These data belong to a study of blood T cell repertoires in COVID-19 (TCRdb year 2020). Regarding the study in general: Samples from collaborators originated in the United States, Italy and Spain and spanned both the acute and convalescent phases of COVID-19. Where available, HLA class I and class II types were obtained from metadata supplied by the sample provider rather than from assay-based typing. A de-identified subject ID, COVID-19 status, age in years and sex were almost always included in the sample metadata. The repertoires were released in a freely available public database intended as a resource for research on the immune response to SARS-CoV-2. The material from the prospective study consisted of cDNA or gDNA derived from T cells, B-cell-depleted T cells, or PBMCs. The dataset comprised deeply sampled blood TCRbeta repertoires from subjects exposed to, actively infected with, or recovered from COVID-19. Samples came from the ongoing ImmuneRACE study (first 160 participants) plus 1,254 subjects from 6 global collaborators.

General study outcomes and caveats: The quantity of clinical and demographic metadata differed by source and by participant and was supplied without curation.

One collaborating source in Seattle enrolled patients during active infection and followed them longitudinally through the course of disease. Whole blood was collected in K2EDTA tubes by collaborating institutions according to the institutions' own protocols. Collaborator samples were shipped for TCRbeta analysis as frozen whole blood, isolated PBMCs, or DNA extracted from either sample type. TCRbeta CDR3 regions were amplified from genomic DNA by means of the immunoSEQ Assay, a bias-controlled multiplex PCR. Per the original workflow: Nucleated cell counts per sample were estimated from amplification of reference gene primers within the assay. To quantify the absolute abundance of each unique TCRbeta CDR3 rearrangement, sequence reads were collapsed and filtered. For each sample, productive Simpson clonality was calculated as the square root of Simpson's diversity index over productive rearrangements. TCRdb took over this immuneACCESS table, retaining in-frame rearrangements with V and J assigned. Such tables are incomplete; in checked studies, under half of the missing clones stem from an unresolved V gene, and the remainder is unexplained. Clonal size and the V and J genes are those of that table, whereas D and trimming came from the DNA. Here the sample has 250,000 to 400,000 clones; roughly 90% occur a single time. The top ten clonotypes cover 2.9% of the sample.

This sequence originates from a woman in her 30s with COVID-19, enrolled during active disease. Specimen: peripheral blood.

The nucleotide sequence reads TGTGCCAGCAGCACCTGGACAGGGAAGGGGTACGAGCAGTACTTC. Its protein reads: CASSTWTGKGYEQYF. The chain employs TRBV5-4 and TRBJ2-7, and TRBD1 matches 8 of the central bases. The germline V gene (reference sequence) gives CDR1 as SGHNT and CDR2 as YYREEE. Including cysteine and phenylalanine, the CDR3 has 15 amino acids. Of the read, only the CDR3 DNA is kept; its 45 bases are in frame from base 1. Unmatched junction bases come to 10, with V trimmed by 4 bases and J by 4 bases.